The rows below give T cell receptor beta chains drawn from one sample of a study of T cell responses to AZD1222 COVID-19 vaccine. TCRdb's copy holds only in-frame clones and misses some; the assay was immunoSEQ multiplex PCR. Among 150,000 to 200,000 clones, just over 90% were seen once, and the ten largest hold 0.9% to 1.2%. Specimen: peripheral blood, collected 28 days after the second AZD1222 dose. The origin of the receptors is an adult who received the AZD1222 COVID-19 vaccine. CDR3s include the opening cysteine and the closing phenylalanine or tryptophan. The order of the fields is D gene, CDR3 length, clone size, J gene, V gene, CDR3 DNA, CDR3 protein. A D gene is named only where the DNA matches it firmly. The listing skips clone size in some rows; elsewhere it reads once, few, many or a size class.

. 15 once TRBJ1-4 TRBV27 TGTGCCAGCAGGCCGACTTGGCGGGGTAATGAAAAACTGTTTTTT CASRPTWRGNEKLFF
. 14 . TRBJ2-7 TRBV7-9 TGTGCCAGCAGCTCGGGACTTTCAGCCTACGAGCAGTACTTC CASSSGLSAYEQYF
. 15 once TRBJ2-7 TRBV5-1 TGCGCCAGCAGCTTGGATGGCCTCGGAAGGGACGAGCAGTACTTC CASSLDGLGRDEQYF
TRBD1 14 . TRBJ2-5 TRBV5-1 TGCGCCAGCAGCATAAGGACAGGAAAAGAGACCCAGTACTTC CASSIRTGKETQYF
. 13 . TRBJ1-3 TRBV5-5 TGTGCCAGCAGCCCTTACTCTGGAAACACCATATATTTT CASSPYSGNTIYF
. 14 . TRBJ1-4 TRBV9 TGTGCCAGCAGCGTAGCCGTAACTAATGAAAAACTGTTTTTT CASSVAVTNEKLFF
. 11 . TRBJ2-3 TRBV4-1 TGCGCCAGCAGCCAGTTGGATACGCAGTATTTT CASSQLDTQYF
TRBD1 12 . TRBJ2-7 TRBV2 TGTGCCAGCGGGCGGACAGGTCCCGAGCAGTACTTC CASGRTGPEQYF
. 14 . TRBJ1-1 TRBV15 TGTGCCACCAGGAAGGCGATTGTGAACACTGAAGCTTTCTTT CATRKAIVNTEAFF
. 12 . TRBJ2-7 TRBV7-9 TGTGCCAGCAGCTTAGGCCGGTACGAGCAGTACTTC CASSLGRYEQYF
. 14 . TRBJ1-5 TRBV5-1 TGCGCCAGCAGTTTACAGGGAACGGATCAGCCCCAGCATTTT CASSLQGTDQPQHF
TRBD1 12 . TRBJ1-2 TRBV6-5 TGTGCCAGCAGAAGACAGGGAGGTGGCTACACCTTC CASRRQGGGYTF
. 14 . TRBJ2-3 TRBV2 TGTGCCAGCACCGGAGGGGGTAGGGCAGATACGCAGTATTTT CASTGGGRADTQYF
. 15 . TRBJ1-4 TRBV6-5 TGTGCCAGCAGTTACTCGCCCCGAGGGGAGGCAAAACTGTTTTTT CASSYSPRGEAKLFF
. 12 . TRBJ2-3 TRBV5-1 TGCGCCAGCAGCTTGGGGAGGATTTCGCAGTATTTT CASSLGRISQYF
. 15 . TRBJ1-6 TRBV6-5 TGTGCCAGCAGTTACTCTTATGACCCGAATTCACCCCTCCACTTT CASSYSYDPNSPLHF
. 13 . TRBJ1-2 TRBV4-1 TGCGCCAGCAGCTCCGGGACAAGGAATGGCTACACCTTC CASSSGTRNGYTF
. 16 . TRBJ1-1 TRBV9 TGTGCCAGCAGCGTAGAGGGAGGGTTGAGGAACACTGAAGCTTTCTTT CASSVEGGLRNTEAFF
. 13 . TRBJ1-1 TRBV19 TGTGCCAGTAGTTATACAGAGAACACTGAAGCTCTCTTT CASSYTENTEALF
TRBD2 18 . TRBJ2-1 TRBV11-2 TGTGCCAGCAGCTTCTCGGGTGCTAGCGGGGTCTCCTACAATGAGCAGTTCTTC CASSFSGASGVSYNEQFF
. 14 . TRBJ2-3 TRBV19 TGTGCCAGTAGTATTGTCTCCCGAGGAGATACGCAGTATTTT CASSIVSRGDTQYF
TRBD2 13 . TRBJ2-3 TRBV27 TGTGCCAGCAGTTTGGGACTAGCGGGGGCGCAGTATTTT CASSLGLAGAQYF
. 16 . TRBJ2-4 TRBV3-1/TRBV3-2 TGTGCCAGCAGCCGAGACTCCGGGGCAGCAGAGAACATTCAGTACTTC CASSRDSGAAENIQYF
TRBD1 21 . TRBJ1-2 TRBV2 TGTGCCAGCAGTGATGGACCGGGACAGGGGGTTATACGGAGGATGGCCGGAGGCTACACCTTC CASSDGPGQGVIRRMAGGYTF
. 15 . TRBJ2-5 TRBV5-1 TGCGCCAGCAGCCCGTACCGCCAGGGTGGTGTGACCCAGTACTTC CASSPYRQGGVTQYF
. 11 few TRBJ1-2 TRBV12-3/TRBV12-4 TGTGCCAGCAGTGACAACTATGGCTACACCTTC CASSDNYGYTF
. 14 . TRBJ1-2 TRBV30 TGTGCCTGGAGGAGACAGGAAAGGGGCTATGGCTACACCTTC CAWRRQERGYGYTF
TRBD1 16 . TRBJ2-7 TRBV28 TGTGCCAGCAACGCGATGAGTGGGACAGGGGATGGTGAGCAGTACTTC CASNAMSGTGDGEQYF
TRBD1 15 . TRBJ1-1 TRBV27 TGTGCCAGCAGCCAGATAACAGGGGGGGACACTGAAGCTTTCTTT CASSQITGGDTEAFF
. 14 once TRBJ2-3 TRBV7-3 TGTGCCAGCAGTCAAGGGAGCGCGTCAGATACGCAGTATTTT CASSQGSASDTQYF
. 15 . TRBJ1-4 TRBV6-5 TGTGCCAGCAGTCCGCTTGATGCGACTAATGAAAAACTGTTTTTT CASSPLDATNEKLFF
. 15 . TRBJ1-1 TRBV3-1/TRBV3-2 TGTGCCAGCAGCCAAGATTCCGGGGCCGACACTGAAGCTTTCTTT CASSQDSGADTEAFF